The clone carrying this T cell receptor (beta chain) was seen only once. Using immunoSEQ multiplex PCR, the repertoire was profiled, and TCRdb retains in-frame clones only, with some absent. The profile shows a few hundred thousand clones, 75% to 90% of them singletons. This sample is part of a study of blood T cell repertoires in COVID-19. CDR1 and CDR2 from the germline V gene are SNHLY and FYNNEI. V lost 6 bases, J lost 6 bases, and 5 bases stayed unmatched. The CDR3 spans 14 residues. Patients from Seattle were sampled longitudinally, starting during active infection. This chain links TRBV2 with TRBJ2-3, with 11 bases matching TRBD2. Sequencing was carried out using peripheral blood. The TCR was taken from an older woman with COVID-19, enrolled during active disease. Here the CDR3 reads CASRLAGDRDTQYF. The CDR3 region has the DNA TGTGCCAGCAGACTAGCGGGGGATAGGGATACGCAGTATTTT.